Below, 25 T cell receptor beta chains from the same sample are listed, as sequenced in a study of blood T cell repertoires in COVID-19. Method: immunoSEQ multiplex PCR; TCRdb's copy keeps in-frame clones and lacks some. The sample includes about 150,000 clones, 84% of them seen just once. Sequencing used PBMCs or T cells enriched from blood (not recorded which). All receptors come from a woman between 50 and 59 years old with acute COVID-19.

This chain connects TRBV5-1 to TRBJ2-7; 10 nucleotides line up with TRBD1. V lost 6 bases, J lost 4 bases, and 7 bases stayed unmatched. The V gene's germline CDR1 is SGHRS and CDR2 YFSETQ. CDR3 length equals 14 residues. CDR3 sequence reads: CASTPGQGLYEQYF. The CDR3 DNA sequence: TGCGCCAGCACCCCGGGACAGGGGTTGTACGAGCAGTACTTC.

The V gene is TRBV27, the J gene TRBJ2-2, with D possibly TRBD2 on 5 matching bases. The CDR3 is 14 residues long. Germline V gene sequence: CDR1 MNHEY, CDR2 SMNVEV (reference sequence). V lost 5 bases and J lost 5, with 12 bases in between. CDR3 in DNA: TGTGCCAGCAGTCCCGGGATCGGTACCGGGGAGCTGTTTTTT. It yields the protein CASSPGIGTGELFF.

This chain joins TRBV27 and TRBJ1-4; D not resolved. The V end was cut by 6 bases, the J end by 0 bases, with 11 bases between. There are 15 residues in the CDR3. Germline CDR1 reads MNHEY; CDR2 reads SMNVEV (reference sequence). Here the CDR3 reads CASRDGGATNEKLFF. The CDR3 DNA sequence: TGTGCCAGCAGAGACGGAGGCGCAACTAATGAAAAACTGTTTTTT.

V gene TRBV11-3 combines with J gene TRBJ2-1, with TRBD2 matching over 8 bases. J gave up 6 bases and V 2 bases, and 9 bases lay outside the gene matches. Per the germline V gene, CDR1 is SGHNT and CDR2 is YENEEA. This CDR3 has 16 amino acids. CDR3 region: CASSLNSGTGVNEQFF. As DNA, the CDR3 is TGTGCCAGCAGCTTAAATAGCGGGACGGGGGTCAATGAGCAGTTCTTC.

The chain combines TRBV6-5 with TRBJ2-5; D might be TRBD1 (6 bases). CDR3 length equals 14 residues. Trimming pared 7 bases from V and 2 bases from J, leaving 14 bases between. Per the germline V gene, CDR1 is MNHEY and CDR2 is SVGAGI. This CDR3 reads CASTFGTPQETQYF. The CDR3, as DNA: TGTGCCAGCACTTTCGGGACACCGCAAGAGACCCAGTACTTC.

The chain combines TRBV24-1 with TRBJ1-2, with TRBD1 matching over 10 bases. CDR3 size: 16 residues. Germline V gene lookup returns CDR1 KGHDR and CDR2 SFDVKD. V trimming: 3 bases; J trimming: 5 bases; junction bases outside the gene matches: 8. The chain's CDR3 is CATSDPGTGARYGYTF. In nucleotides, the CDR3 is TGTGCCACCAGTGATCCCGGGACAGGGGCGAGGTATGGCTACACCTTC.

The chain uses TRBV4-1 and TRBJ2-7, with unresolved D. Trimming took off 2 bases at V and 2 bases at J, with 16 bases between the two ends. CDR3 length: 16 amino acids. The germline V gene encodes CDR1 MGHRA and CDR2 YSYEKL. CDR3 residues: CASSQRHPESAYEQYF. The CDR3 DNA reads as TGCGCCAGCAGCCAAAGACACCCAGAGTCGGCCTACGAGCAGTACTTC.

The CDR3 region has the DNA TGTGCCAGCAGTCCGCCGGGAGGGCCCGGGGAGCAGTTCTTC. It translates to CASSPPGGPGEQFF. The chain combines TRBV27 with TRBJ2-1, with 8 bases matching TRBD2. This CDR3 has 14 residues. Germline CDR1 MNHEY, CDR2 SMNVEV (reference sequence). With 5 bases clipped from V and 10 bases from J, the junction kept 10 bases outside the gene matches.

The genes are TRBV6-6 and TRBJ2-1, with D possibly matching TRBD1 (5 bases). V was pared by 5 bases and J by 5 bases, with 16 bases between. Germline CDR1 is MNHNY and CDR2 is SVGAGI (reference sequence). The CDR3 runs to 15 residues. The CDR3 protein is CASSQQGTVDNEQFF. The CDR3 region has the DNA TGTGCCAGCAGTCAGCAGGGAACGGTCGACAATGAGCAGTTCTTC.

The chain is built from TRBV5-5 and TRBJ2-3; weak D call: TRBD2 (6 bases). V lost 4 bases to trimming and J lost 4 bases, with 19 bases between them. Germline V CDR1 and CDR2: SGHKS, YYEKEE (reference sequence). The CDR3 sequence is 16 residues long. The CDR3 bases are TGTGCCAGCAGCGGGGAACCGGGAGTCAAGGCAGATACGCAGTATTTT. This sequence encodes CASSGEPGVKADTQYF.

The chain is built from TRBV5-1 and TRBJ2-7, with 11 bases that match TRBD2. The length of the CDR3 is 17 residues. Germline V gives CDR1 SGHRS, CDR2 YFSETQ. The J segment lost 1 base and the V segment lost 1 base, leaving 7 bases of the junction unmatched. CDR3 sequence reads: CASSLTSGSIGSYEQYF. DNA of the CDR3: TGCGCCAGCAGCTTGACTAGCGGGAGTATCGGGTCCTACGAGCAGTACTTC.

The CDR3 nucleotides read TGTGCCAGCAGCGCCCCGACTGGAACCTACGAGCAGTACTTC. This gives the protein CASSAPTGTYEQYF. The V call is TRBV7-2, the J call TRBJ2-7; D is undetermined. The germline V gene encodes CDR1 SGHTA and CDR2 FQGNSA. Trimming stripped 5 bases from V and 2 bases from J, with 13 bases between. The CDR3 has 14 residues.

The table lists this clone with a few counts. The rearrangement joins TRBV7-2 to TRBJ1-1; D possibly corresponds to TRBD1 (6 bases). V dropped 5 bases and J dropped 4 bases, with 20 bases sitting between them. The CDR3 has 16 amino acids. CDR1 and CDR2 from the germline V gene are SGHTA and FQGNSA. The CDR3 sequence: CASSQQGVGVGTEAFF. The CDR3 nucleotides read TGTGCCAGCAGCCAACAGGGAGTCGGGGTCGGCACTGAAGCTTTCTTT.

V usage is TRBV7-3 and J usage is TRBJ2-2; TRBD2 is a possible D gene (5 bases). This CDR3 contains 18 residues. Trimming removed 5 bases from V and 1 base from J, with 20 bases in between. The germline gives CDR1 SGHTA, CDR2 FQGTGA. The DNA of the CDR3 is TGTGCCAGCAGCCACCTCCCACTAGTTCCCCTGAACACCGGGGAGCTGTTTTTT. As protein: CASSHLPLVPLNTGELFF.

The chain joins TRBV19 to TRBJ1-2; D may be TRBD1 (6 bases). The CDR3 has 14 amino acids. V was trimmed by 6 bases and J by 0 bases, leaving 11 bases between them. Germline-derived CDR1 and CDR2 are LNHDA and SQIVND (reference sequence). CDR3: CASSRDNTNYGYTF. The DNA of the CDR3 is TGTGCCAGTAGCCGGGACAACACTAACTATGGCTACACCTTC.

The chain is built from TRBV2 and TRBJ1-6; 9 bases line up with TRBD1. The ends lost 7 bases at V and 5 bases at J; junction bases unmatched: 6. The CDR3 loop spans 15 amino acids. Per germline, CDR1 SNHLY and CDR2 FYNNEI. The CDR3 DNA reads TGTGCCAGCACCCCAAGGACAGGGGATAATTCACCCCTCCACTTT. Translating gives CASTPRTGDNSPLHF. Looking up the rest from reference TRBV2 and TRBJ1-6 gives the full variable domain: EPEVTQTPSHQVTQMGQEVILRCVPISNHLYFYWYRQILGQKVEFLVSFYNNEISEKSEIFDDQFSVERPDGSNFTLKIRSTKLEDSAMYFCASTPRTGDNSPLHFGNGTRLTVT.

This chain uses TRBV24-1 with TRBJ1-4, with D perhaps matching TRBD1 (6 bases). Germline CDR1 and CDR2: KGHDR and SFDVKD. The CDR3 runs 15 residues. V dropped 2 bases and J dropped 3 bases, with 9 bases sitting between them. The CDR3: CATSDSRGANEKLFF. DNA for the CDR3: TGTGCCACCAGTGATTCCAGGGGAGCTAATGAAAAACTGTTTTTT.

V gene TRBV7-2 combines with J gene TRBJ2-5, with TRBD2 as a possible D gene (5 bases). The V end was cut by 4 bases, the J end by 5 bases, with 14 bases between. The CDR3 is 14 amino acids. Germline assignment: CDR1 SGHTA and CDR2 FQGNSA. The CDR3 sequence: CASSSSGLGETQYF. The CDR3 region has the DNA TGTGCCAGCAGCTCGAGCGGCCTCGGTGAGACCCAGTACTTC.

Only a few counts were recorded for this clone. This chain joins TRBV7-2 and TRBJ2-1; D is perhaps TRBD2 (5 bases). The germline V gene encodes CDR1 SGHTA and CDR2 FQGNSA. The germline V and J ends were trimmed by 6 bases and 0 bases, with 15 bases remaining between them. The CDR3 length is 16 residues. The CDR3 bases are TGTGCCAGCAGTTCAAGAACGGGAAGCTCCTACAATGAGCAGTTCTTC. Encoded protein: CASSSRTGSSYNEQFF.

CDR3 coding DNA: TGTGCCAGCAGAGCCTCTTCAGGGCGATACACTGAAGCTTTCTTT. It specifies CASRASSGRYTEAFF. This rearrangement joins TRBV2 to TRBJ1-1, with a weak D call TRBD1 (5 bases). Germline V gene data show CDR1 as SNHLY and CDR2 as FYNNEI. The CDR3 extends over 15 amino acids. V lost 6 bases and J lost 3, with 17 bases in between.

There are a few counts of this clone. The chain has TRBV7-6 and TRBJ2-1; D is uncertain. V dropped 5 bases and J dropped 6 bases, with 11 bases sitting between them. Germline lookup yields CDR1 SGHVS and CDR2 FNYEAQ. CDR3 length equals 13 residues. The CDR3 spells CASSRPGSNEQFF. For the CDR3, the DNA is TGTGCCAGCAGCCGCCCGGGTTCCAATGAGCAGTTCTTC.

CDR3 nucleotide sequence: TGTGCCAGTAGGTCGGACAGAGTCCATTCACCCCTCCACTTT. It translates to CASRSDRVHSPLHF. This chain uses TRBV19 with TRBJ1-6, with D possibly matching TRBD1 (6 bases). The CDR3 sequence is 14 residues long. The V and J ends lost 6 bases and 8 bases respectively, with 14 bases between them. CDR1 LNHDA and CDR2 SQIVND come from the germline V gene (reference sequence).

The chain has TRBV5-1 and TRBJ1-2; the D is unclear. Germline CDR1 reads SGHRS; CDR2 reads YFSETQ. Trimming removed 3 bases at V and 8 bases at J, with 17 bases between. This CDR3 is built from 14 residues. CDR3 nucleotides: TGCGCCAGCAGCTCCCGGGGAGACCGTCCCGGCTACACCTTC. Its protein product is CASSSRGDRPGYTF.

The genes are TRBV3-1 (or the pseudogene TRBV3-2) and TRBJ1-1, with TRBD1 matching over 7 bases. Trimming cost V 0 bases and J 0 bases; bases outside gene matches: 7. The germline gives CDR1 LGHDT, CDR2 YNNKEL (reference sequence). The CDR3 has 17 residues. The CDR3 is CASSQEAFGTVNTEAFF. CDR3 in DNA: TGTGCCAGCAGCCAAGAAGCTTTTGGGACAGTGAACACTGAAGCTTTCTTT.

CDR3 amino acids: CASTYRTSGSTYNEQFF. The CDR3 region has the DNA TGTGCCAGTACTTACAGGACTAGCGGGAGTACCTACAATGAGCAGTTCTTC. The V and J genes are TRBV19 and TRBJ2-1; 13 positions match TRBD2. The CDR3 extends over 17 amino acids. CDR1 is LNHDA, CDR2 SQIVND, per germline (reference sequence). With V trimmed by 7 bases and J by 2 bases, 8 bases remained unmatched.